Listed below are T cell receptor beta chains from one sample, sequenced in a study of T cell responses to AZD1222 COVID-19 vaccine. Libraries were prepared by immunoSEQ multiplex PCR; TCRdb keeps only in-frame clonotypes and omits some of them. This table holds around 100,000 clones, around 90% found once. The sequencing used peripheral blood, collected on day 0 of AZD1222 vaccination. The receptors stem from an adult in good health. CDR3s include the opening cysteine and the closing phenylalanine or tryptophan. The D gene is left open where the match is weak.

>TRBJ2-2|.|TRBV7-6
CASSLAVTAGELFF
TGTGCCAGCAGCTTAGCGGTGACCGCCGGGGAGCTGTTTTTT
>TRBJ1-6|.|TRBV27
CASSSGTPRNSPLHF
TGTGCCAGCAGTTCCGGGACACCGAGGAATTCACCCCTCCACTTT
>TRBJ2-1|TRBD1|TRBV7-3
CASSLRRQGPYNEQFF
TGTGCCAGCAGCTTAAGGCGACAGGGTCCGTACAATGAGCAGTTCTTC
>TRBJ2-6|TRBD1|TRBV15
CATSRTPGQDPYSGANVLTF
TGTGCCACCAGCAGAACCCCTGGACAGGATCCGTACTCTGGGGCCAACGTCCTGACTTTC
>TRBJ1-4|TRBD1|TRBV7-9
CASSSAGTGGQKLFF
TGTGCCAGCAGCTCCGCCGGGACAGGGGGGCAAAAACTGTTTTTT
>TRBJ2-4|TRBD1|TRBV27
CASSIGLQGDIAKNIQYF
TGTGCCAGCAGTATCGGCTTACAGGGGGACATCGCCAAAAACATTCAGTACTTC
>TRBJ1-1|.|TRBV6-2/TRBV6-3
CASSYMQGSTEAFF
TGTGCCAGCAGTTACATGCAGGGAAGCACTGAAGCTTTCTTT
>TRBJ1-5|.|TRBV4-3
CASSQDAGQPQHF
TGCGCCAGCAGCCAAGATGCGGGGCAGCCCCAGCATTTT
>TRBJ2-1|.|TRBV19
CASSPHLAGTRDNEQFF
TGTGCCAGTAGTCCCCACTTAGCCGGGACCAGAGACAATGAGCAGTTCTTC
>TRBJ2-7|TRBD2|TRBV19
CASSWTSALEEQYF
TGTGCCAGTAGTTGGACTAGCGCCCTCGAAGAGCAGTACTTC
>TRBJ2-3|TRBD2|TRBV24-1
CATSDWRGGSGTQYF
TGTGCCACCAGTGATTGGCGGGGGGGCTCGGGTACGCAGTATTTT
>TRBJ2-1|.|TRBV11-3
CASSLVLSSYNEQFF
TGTGCCAGCAGCTTAGTACTGAGCTCCTACAATGAGCAGTTCTTC
>TRBJ1-6|.|TRBV6-5
CASSYSEGRAPLHF
TGTGCCAGCAGTTACTCTGAGGGGAGGGCACCCCTCCACTTT
>TRBJ2-1|.|TRBV19
CASSIDPRDPRGPYNEQFF
TGTGCCAGTAGTATAGACCCACGGGACCCAAGGGGTCCCTACAATGAGCAGTTCTTC
>TRBJ2-1|.|TRBV4-3
CASSQDWANSIQFF
TGCGCCAGCAGCCAAGATTGGGCTAACAGCATTCAGTTCTTC
>TRBJ1-2|.|TRBV4-3
CASSQGPEGYYGYTF
TGCGCCAGCAGCCAAGGACCGGAGGGGTATTATGGCTACACCTTC